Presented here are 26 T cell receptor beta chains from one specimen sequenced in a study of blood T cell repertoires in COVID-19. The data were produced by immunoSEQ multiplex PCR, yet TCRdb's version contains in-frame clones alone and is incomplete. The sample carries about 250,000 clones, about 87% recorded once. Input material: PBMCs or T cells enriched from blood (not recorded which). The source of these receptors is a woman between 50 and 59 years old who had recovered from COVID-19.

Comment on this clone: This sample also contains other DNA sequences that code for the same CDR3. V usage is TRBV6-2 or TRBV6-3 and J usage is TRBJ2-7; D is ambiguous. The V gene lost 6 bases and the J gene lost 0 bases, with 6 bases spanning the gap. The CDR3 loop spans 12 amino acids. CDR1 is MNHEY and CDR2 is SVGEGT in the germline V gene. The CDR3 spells CASSLSSYEQYF. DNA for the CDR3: TGTGCCAGCAGCTTGAGCTCCTACGAGCAGTACTTC.

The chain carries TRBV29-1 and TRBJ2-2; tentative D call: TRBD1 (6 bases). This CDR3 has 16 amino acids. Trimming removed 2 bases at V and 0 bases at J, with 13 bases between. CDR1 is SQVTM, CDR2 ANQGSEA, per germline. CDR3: CSVELWGRTNTGELFF. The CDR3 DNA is TGCAGCGTTGAACTCTGGGGGCGAACGAACACCGGGGAGCTGTTTTTT.

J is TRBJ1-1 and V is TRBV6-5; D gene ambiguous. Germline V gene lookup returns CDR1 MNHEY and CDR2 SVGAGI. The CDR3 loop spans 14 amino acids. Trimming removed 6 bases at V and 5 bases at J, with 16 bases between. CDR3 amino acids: CASRRRGERTEAFF. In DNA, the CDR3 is TGTGCCAGCAGAAGACGTGGGGAGAGGACTGAAGCTTTCTTT.

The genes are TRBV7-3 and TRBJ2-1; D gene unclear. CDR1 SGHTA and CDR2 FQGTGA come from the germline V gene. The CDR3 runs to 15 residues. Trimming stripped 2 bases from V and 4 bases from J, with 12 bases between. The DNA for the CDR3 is TGTGCCAGCAGCTTACATAGCTTAGTGTACAATGAGCAGTTCTTC. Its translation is CASSLHSLVYNEQFF.

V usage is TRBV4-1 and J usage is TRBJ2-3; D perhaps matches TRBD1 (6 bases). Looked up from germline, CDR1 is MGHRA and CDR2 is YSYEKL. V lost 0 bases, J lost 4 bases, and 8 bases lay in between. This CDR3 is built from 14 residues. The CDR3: CASSQDRGADTQYF. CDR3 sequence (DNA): TGCGCCAGCAGCCAAGACAGGGGTGCAGATACGCAGTATTTT.

The CDR3 nucleotides read TGTGCCAGCAGCGGCCGGGACAGGGGGCCCGAGCAGTACTTC. Translated: CASSGRDRGPEQYF. The chain employs TRBV5-4 and TRBJ2-7; 12 nucleotides match TRBD1. CDR3 length equals 14 residues. V gave up 4 bases and J gave up 6 bases; unmatched junction bases: 5. The germline gives CDR1 SGHNT, CDR2 YYREEE (reference sequence).

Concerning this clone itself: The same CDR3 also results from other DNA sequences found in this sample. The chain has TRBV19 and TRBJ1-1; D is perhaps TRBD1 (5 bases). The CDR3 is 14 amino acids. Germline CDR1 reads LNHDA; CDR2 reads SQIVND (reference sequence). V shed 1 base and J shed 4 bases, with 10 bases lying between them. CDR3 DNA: TGTGCCAGTAGTATAGGGGGCGGCGGCACTGAAGCTTTCTTT. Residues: CASSIGGGGTEAFF.

The CDR3 bases are TGTGCCAGCAGTTTATTGGCGGGGAACTATGGCTACACCTTC. Amino acids: CASSLLAGNYGYTF. The chain employs TRBV28 and TRBJ1-2; D is undetermined. The CDR3 runs 14 residues. Per germline, CDR1 MDHEN and CDR2 SYDVKM. V was cut by 1 base and J by 2 bases, with 8 bases left in between.

The CDR3 sequence is CASRITGSTEAFF. DNA of the CDR3: TGTGCCAGCAGGATAACAGGGAGCACTGAAGCTTTCTTT. The V and J genes are TRBV6-5 and TRBJ1-1; perhaps TRBD1 as D (6 bases). Germline values: CDR1 MNHEY, CDR2 SVGAGI. The germline V and J ends were trimmed by 6 bases and 4 bases, with 12 bases remaining between them. The CDR3 is 13 residues long.

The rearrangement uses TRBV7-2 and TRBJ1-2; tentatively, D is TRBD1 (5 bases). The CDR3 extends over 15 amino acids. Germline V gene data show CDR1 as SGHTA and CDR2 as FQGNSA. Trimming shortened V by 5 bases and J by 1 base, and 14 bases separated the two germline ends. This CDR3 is CASSPRGINNYGYTF. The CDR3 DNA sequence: TGTGCCAGCAGCCCACGGGGGATTAATAACTATGGCTACACCTTC.

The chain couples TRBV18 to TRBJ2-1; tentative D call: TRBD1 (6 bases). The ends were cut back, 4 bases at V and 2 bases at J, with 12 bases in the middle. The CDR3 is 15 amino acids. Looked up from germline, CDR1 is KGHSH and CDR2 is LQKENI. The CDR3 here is CASSQGQGPYNEQFF. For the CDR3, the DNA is TGTGCCAGCTCACAGGGCCAGGGGCCCTACAATGAGCAGTTCTTC.

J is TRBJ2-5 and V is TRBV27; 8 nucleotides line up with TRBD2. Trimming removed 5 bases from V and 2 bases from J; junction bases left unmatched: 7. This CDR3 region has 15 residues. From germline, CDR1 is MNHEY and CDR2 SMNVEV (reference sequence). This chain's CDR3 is CASSPMSGGQETQYF. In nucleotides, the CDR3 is TGTGCCAGCAGTCCCATGAGCGGGGGACAAGAGACCCAGTACTTC.

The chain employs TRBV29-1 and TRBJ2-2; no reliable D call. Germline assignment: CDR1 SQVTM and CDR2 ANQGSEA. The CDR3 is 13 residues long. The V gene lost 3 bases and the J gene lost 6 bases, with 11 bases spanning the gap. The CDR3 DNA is TGCAGCGTTGATGTCGGTGTCCCCGGGGAGCTGTTTTTT. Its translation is CSVDVGVPGELFF.

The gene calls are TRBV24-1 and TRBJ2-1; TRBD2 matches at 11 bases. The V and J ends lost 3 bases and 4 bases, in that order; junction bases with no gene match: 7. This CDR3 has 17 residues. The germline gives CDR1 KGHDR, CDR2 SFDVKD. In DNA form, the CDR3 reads TGTGCCACCAGTGATCCCGGGACTAGCGGCGCTTACAATGAGCAGTTCTTC. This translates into CATSDPGTSGAYNEQFF.

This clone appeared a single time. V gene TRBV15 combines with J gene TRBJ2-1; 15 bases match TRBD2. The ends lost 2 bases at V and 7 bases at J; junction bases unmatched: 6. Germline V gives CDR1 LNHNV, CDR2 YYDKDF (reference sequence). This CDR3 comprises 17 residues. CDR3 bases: TGTGCCACCAGCAGACCAAGGACTAGCGGGAGGGGTAATGAGCAGTTCTTC. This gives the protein CATSRPRTSGRGNEQFF.

CDR3 sequence (DNA): TGCGCCAGCAGCTCGGACAGGGGGATCCAAGAGACCCAGTACTTC. This codes for CASSSDRGIQETQYF. The chain uses TRBV5-1 and TRBJ2-5, with 10 bases lining up with TRBD1. CDR1 and CDR2 from the germline V gene are SGHRS and YFSETQ. CDR3 length: 15 amino acids. Trimming took 3 bases from V and 1 from J; bases not matched to a gene: 3.

The CDR3 DNA is TGTGCCAGCAGCTTGTCAGGGCAGACCCGAAACTATGGCTACACCTTC. This gives the protein CASSLSGQTRNYGYTF. The chain combines TRBV5-5 with TRBJ1-2; a possible D gene is TRBD1 (5 bases). In germline, CDR1 is SGHKS, CDR2 YYEKEE (reference sequence). The CDR3 sequence is 16 residues long. V was trimmed by 1 base and J by 2 bases, leaving 15 bases between them.

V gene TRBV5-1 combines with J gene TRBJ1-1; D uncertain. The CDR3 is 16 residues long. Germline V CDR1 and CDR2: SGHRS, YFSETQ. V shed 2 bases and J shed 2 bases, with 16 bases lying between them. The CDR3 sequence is CASSFPEGSINTEAFF. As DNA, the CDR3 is TGCGCCAGCAGCTTCCCGGAGGGCTCGATTAACACTGAAGCTTTCTTT.

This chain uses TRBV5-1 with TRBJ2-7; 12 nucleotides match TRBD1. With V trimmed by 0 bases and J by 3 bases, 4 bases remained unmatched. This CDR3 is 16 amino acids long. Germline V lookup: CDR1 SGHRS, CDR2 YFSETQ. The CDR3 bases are TGCGCCAGCAGCTTGGCCGGGACAGGGGGCATCTACGAGCAGTACTTC. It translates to CASSLAGTGGIYEQYF.

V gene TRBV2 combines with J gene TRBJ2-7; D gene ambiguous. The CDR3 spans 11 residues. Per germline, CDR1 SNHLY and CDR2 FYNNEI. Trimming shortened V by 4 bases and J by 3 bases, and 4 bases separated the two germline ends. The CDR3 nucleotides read TGTGCCAGCAGTGTTAACTACGAGCAGTACTTC. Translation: CASSVNYEQYF.

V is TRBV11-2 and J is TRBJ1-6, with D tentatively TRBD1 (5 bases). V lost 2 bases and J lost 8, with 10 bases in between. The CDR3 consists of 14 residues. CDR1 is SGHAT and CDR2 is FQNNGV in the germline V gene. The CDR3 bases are TGTGCCAGCAGCTTATCAGGGTTGGATTCACCCCTCCACTTT. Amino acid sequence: CASSLSGLDSPLHF.

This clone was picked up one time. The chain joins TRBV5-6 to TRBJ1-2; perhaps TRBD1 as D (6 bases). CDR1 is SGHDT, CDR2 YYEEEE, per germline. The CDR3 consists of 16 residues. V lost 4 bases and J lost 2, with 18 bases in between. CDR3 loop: CASSQLSGTKNYGYTF. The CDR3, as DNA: TGTGCCAGCAGCCAACTATCCGGGACAAAGAACTATGGCTACACCTTC.

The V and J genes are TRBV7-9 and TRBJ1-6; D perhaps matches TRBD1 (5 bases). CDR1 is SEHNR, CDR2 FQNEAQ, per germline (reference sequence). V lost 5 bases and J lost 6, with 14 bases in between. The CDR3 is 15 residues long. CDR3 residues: CASSVMGTLNSPLHF. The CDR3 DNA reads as TGTGCCAGCAGCGTTATGGGGACTCTTAATTCACCCCTCCACTTT.

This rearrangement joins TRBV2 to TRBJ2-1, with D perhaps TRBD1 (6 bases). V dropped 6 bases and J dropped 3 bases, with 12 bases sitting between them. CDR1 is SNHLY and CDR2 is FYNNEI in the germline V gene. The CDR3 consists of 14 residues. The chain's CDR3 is CASRRGSLYNEQFF. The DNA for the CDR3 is TGTGCCAGCAGGAGGGGGTCTCTCTACAATGAGCAGTTCTTC.

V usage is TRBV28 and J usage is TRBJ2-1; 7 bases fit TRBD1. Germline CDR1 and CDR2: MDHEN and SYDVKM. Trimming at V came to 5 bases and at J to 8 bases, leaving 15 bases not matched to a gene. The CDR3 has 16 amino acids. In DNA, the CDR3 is TGTGCCAGCAGTCCAAAAAATCGTGACAGGGTCTATGAGCAGTTCTTC. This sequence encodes CASSPKNRDRVYEQFF. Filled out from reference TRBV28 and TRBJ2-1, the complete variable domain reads DVKVTQSSRYLVKRTGEKVFLECVQDMDHENMFWYRQDPGLGLRLIYFSYDVKMKEKGDIPEGYSVSREKKERFSLILESASTNQTSMYLCASSPKNRDRVYEQFFGPGTRLTVL.

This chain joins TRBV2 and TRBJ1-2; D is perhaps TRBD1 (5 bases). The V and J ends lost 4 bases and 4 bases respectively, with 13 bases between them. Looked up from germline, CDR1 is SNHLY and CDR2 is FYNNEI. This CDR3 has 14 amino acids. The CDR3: CASSGQLNRYGYTF. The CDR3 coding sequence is TGTGCCAGCAGTGGACAGTTAAACCGCTATGGCTACACCTTC.